The 15 T cell receptor beta chains in this list originate from one sample, sequenced in a study of T cells in Graves' hyperthyroidism and ophthalmopathy. Amplified regions were TCR beta CDR3 sequences from RNA transcripts. HTBI primers drove first-round RT-PCR of the TCR CDR3. TCRdb recomputed calls from the multiplex PCR reads with MiXCR, one row per CDR3 protein. The sample has about 590,000 distinct CDR3 sequences; about a sixth are singletons. Sequencing was carried out using blood. All receptors derive from a woman aged 25-40 years with Graves' hyperthyroidism.

On this clonotype: A much larger clone lies one base from this, so it may be a read error. V gene TRBV7-2 combines with J gene TRBJ2-3; no clear D gene. Germline V gene sequence: CDR1 SGHTA, CDR2 FQGNSA. The CDR3 consists of 13 residues. V gave up 2 bases and J gave up 5 bases, with 8 bases separating them. The CDR3 DNA reads as TGTGCCAGCAGCTTAATGACGGGAGATACGCAGTATTTT. Translation gives CASSLMTGDTQYF.

J is TRBJ2-7 and V is TRBV20-1; D gene uncertain. The germline V gene has CDR1 DFQATT and CDR2 SNEGSKA (reference sequence). The CDR3 length is 14 residues. Trimming shortened V by 0 bases and J by 5 bases, and 14 bases separated the two germline ends. In DNA, the CDR3 is TGCAGTGCTAGAGAATTTGACTCGAGAGACGAGCAGTACTTC. It specifies CSAREFDSRDEQYF.

In this sample, this clonotype turned up many times. The chain joins TRBV30 to TRBJ2-7, with D tentatively TRBD1 (6 bases). The CDR3 is 15 residues long. Germline V CDR1 and CDR2: GTSNPN, SVGIG (reference sequence). The V end was cut by 0 bases, the J end by 4 bases, with 16 bases between. The CDR3 DNA follows: TGTGCCTGGAGTGTTCCACAGGGATCGAGGTACGAGCAGTACTTC. This codes for CAWSVPQGSRYEQYF. The whole variable domain, remainder taken from reference TRBV30 and TRBJ2-7, is SQTIHQWPATLVQPVGSPLSLECTVEGTSNPNLYWYRQAAGRGLQLLFYSVGIGQISSEVPQNLSASRPQDRQFILSSKKLLLSDSGFYLCAWSVPQGSRYEQYFGPGTRLTVT.

This clonotype was found a few times. The chain links TRBV7-6 to TRBJ2-1, with no clear D. Germline V lookup: CDR1 SGHVS, CDR2 FNYEAQ. The CDR3 length is 16 residues. Trimming stripped 1 base from V and 0 bases from J, with 10 bases between. The CDR3 protein is CASSLELESSYNEQFF. CDR3 nucleotides: TGTGCCAGCAGCTTAGAGTTGGAGAGCTCCTACAATGAGCAGTTCTTC. The whole variable domain, remainder taken from reference TRBV7-6 and TRBJ2-1, is GAGVSQSPRYKVTKRGQDVALRCDPISGHVSLYWYRQALGQGPEFLTYFNYEAQQDKSGLPNDRFSAERPEGSISTLTIQRTEQRDSAMYRCASSLELESSYNEQFFGPGTRLTVL.

This clonotype appeared many times. This chain joins TRBV2 and TRBJ1-5, with TRBD1 identical over 7 bases. The germline gives CDR1 SNHLY, CDR2 FYNNEI. CDR3 length: 14 residues. V lost 6 bases, J lost 6 bases, and 8 bases stayed unmatched. CDR3 DNA: TGTGCCAGCAGCGTACAGGGGTCTGGTCAGCCCCAGCATTTT. Its translation: CASSVQGSGQPQHF. Drawing the rest from reference TRBV2 and TRBJ1-5, the complete variable domain is EPEVTQTPSHQVTQMGQEVILRCVPISNHLYFYWYRQILGQKVEFLVSFYNNEISEKSEIFDDQFSVERPDGSNFTLKIRSTKLEDSAMYFCASSVQGSGQPQHFGDGTRLSIL.

There are many counts of this clonotype. The chain carries TRBV3-1 and TRBJ1-1; D unclear. There are 13 residues in the CDR3. In germline, CDR1 is LGHDT, CDR2 YNNKEL (reference sequence). V shed 6 bases and J shed 5 bases, with 13 bases lying between them. CDR3 loop: CASRVGPRTEAFF. The CDR3 nucleotides read TGTGCCAGCAGAGTCGGCCCGCGGACTGAAGCTTTCTTT.

This clonotype was counted ten times or more. The chain recombines TRBV11-2 with TRBJ2-7, with no clear D. The germline V gene has CDR1 SGHAT and CDR2 FQNNGV. V shed 0 bases and J shed 2 bases, with 8 bases lying between them. CDR3 length: 14 amino acids. As DNA, the CDR3 is TGTGCCAGCAGCTTAGATCTGGGTACCTACGAGCAGTACTTC. This translates into CASSLDLGTYEQYF.

As DNA, the CDR3 is TGCGCCAGCAGCCGCGGGGCACAAGAGACCCAGTACTTC. It codes for CASSRGAQETQYF. The chain couples TRBV4-3 to TRBJ2-5, with a weak D call TRBD2 (6 bases). There are 13 residues in the CDR3. From germline, CDR1 is LGHNA and CDR2 YSLEER. Between the trimmed V and J ends, which lost 4 bases and 2 bases, there was a span of 8 bases.

This clonotype has just a few counts. The chain has TRBV5-1 and TRBJ2-7, with 8 bases matching TRBD2. The ends lost 3 bases at V and 0 bases at J; junction bases unmatched: 8. The CDR3 totals 16 residues. Germline V lookup: CDR1 SGHRS, CDR2 YFSETQ. In DNA, the CDR3 is TGCGCCAGCAGCTGGGGGAGCGGGAGATTCTCCTACGAGCAGTACTTC. Its translation is CASSWGSGRFSYEQYF.

The chain recombines TRBV28 with TRBJ2-1, with 11 positions matching TRBD2. The CDR3 contains 14 residues. V was pared by 6 bases and J by 6 bases, with 4 bases of the junction left unmatched. CDR1 is MDHEN, CDR2 SYDVKM, per germline. CDR3 nucleotides: TGTGCCAGCAGCCATAGCGGGAGGGCCAATGAGCAGTTCTTC. Its translation: CASSHSGRANEQFF.

In this sample, this clonotype turned up many times. The chain has TRBV20-1 and TRBJ2-5; perhaps TRBD1 as D (5 bases). Trimming removed 1 base at V and 4 bases at J, with 10 bases between. This CDR3 contains 13 residues. CDR1 DFQATT and CDR2 SNEGSKA come from the germline V gene (reference sequence). The CDR3 DNA follows: TGCAGTGCTAGAGGAGACAGCCGAGAGACCCAGTACTTC. Translating it yields CSARGDSRETQYF.

V usage is TRBV5-1 and J usage is TRBJ2-1; 7 nucleotides align to TRBD2. Germline CDR1 reads SGHRS; CDR2 reads YFSETQ. V shed 2 bases, J shed 7 bases, and the junction held 12 bases outside the gene matches. The CDR3 has 16 amino acids. The CDR3 reads CASSLTRREGWNEQFF. CDR3 sequence (DNA): TGCGCCAGCAGCTTAACAAGGAGGGAGGGCTGGAATGAGCAGTTCTTC.

The table lists this clonotype with a few counts. The V call is TRBV19, the J call TRBJ2-3; 10 bases match TRBD2. Germline V gives CDR1 LNHDA, CDR2 SQIVND (reference sequence). The CDR3 runs to 16 residues. V shed 5 bases, J shed 6 bases, and the junction held 11 bases outside the gene matches. Here the CDR3 DNA reads TGTGCCAGTAGTGCAGGACTAGCGGAGGCCCGGGATACGCAGTATTTT. Translated, it gives CASSAGLAEARDTQYF.

This clonotype was seen only a few times. This sequence joins TRBV4-3 and TRBJ2-7, with TRBD2 matching over 12 bases. The CDR3 spans 17 residues. Germline values: CDR1 LGHNA, CDR2 YSLEER. V was clipped by 1 base and J by 4 bases; unmatched bases: 8. CDR3 DNA sequence: TGCGCCAGCAGCCAAGCTCTACTAGCGGGAGGAGGATACGAGCAGTACTTC. Amino acids: CASSQALLAGGGYEQYF.

This clonotype came up many times. The rearrangement joins TRBV20-1 to TRBJ2-3, with 13 positions matching TRBD2. CDR3 length: 14 amino acids. Germline CDR1 DFQATT, CDR2 SNEGSKA (reference sequence). The V and J ends lost 6 bases and 6 bases, in that order; junction bases with no gene match: 6. The CDR3 nucleotides read TGCAGTGCCCAGACTAGCGGGAGGTGGGATACGCAGTATTTT. It specifies CSAQTSGRWDTQYF.